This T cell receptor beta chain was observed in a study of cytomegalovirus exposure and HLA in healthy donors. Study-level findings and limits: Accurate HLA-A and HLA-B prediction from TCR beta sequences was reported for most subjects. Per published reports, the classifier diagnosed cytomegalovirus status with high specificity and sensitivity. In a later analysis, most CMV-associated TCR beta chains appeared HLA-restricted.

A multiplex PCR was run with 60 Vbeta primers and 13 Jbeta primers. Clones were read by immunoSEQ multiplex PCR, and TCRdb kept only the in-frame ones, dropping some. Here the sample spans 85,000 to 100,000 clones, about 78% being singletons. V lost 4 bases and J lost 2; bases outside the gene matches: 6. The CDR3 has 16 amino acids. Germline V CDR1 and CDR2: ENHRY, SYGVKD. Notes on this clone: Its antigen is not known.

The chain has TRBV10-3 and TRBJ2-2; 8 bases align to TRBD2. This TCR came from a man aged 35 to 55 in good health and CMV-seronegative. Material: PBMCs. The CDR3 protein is CAISVATSGNTGELFF. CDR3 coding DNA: TGTGCCATCAGTGTCGCCACTAGCGGTAACACCGGGGAGCTGTTTTTT.